These 28 T cell receptor beta chains came from one sample sequenced in a study of post-analysis software for immune sequencing data. These receptors have no known antigen. Included in the TCR beta cDNA libraries were unique molecular identifiers. TCRdb reprocessed the PCR reads with MiXCR, giving one entry per CDR3 protein. The sample includes 750,000 to 950,000 distinct CDR3 sequences, approximately 53% of them seen just once. Findings and caveats of the study: Five TRBV segments, TRBV5-6, TRBV5-1 and TRBV20-1 among them, were found more frequent in patients than controls.

Sequenced material: blood. These receptors came from a girl aged 10-17 years with multiple sclerosis.

This sequence joins TRBV7-2 and TRBJ2-5, with TRBD1 identical over 8 bases. This CDR3 spans 15 amino acids. Germline CDR1 SGHTA, CDR2 FQGNSA. Losses at the gene ends were 3 bases for V and 2 bases for J; bases not matched to a gene: 5. CDR3 residues: CASSLNRGSQETQYF. CDR3 sequence (DNA): TGTGCCAGCAGCTTGAACAGGGGGTCACAAGAGACCCAGTACTTC.

The chain links TRBV19 to TRBJ1-2; D may be TRBD1 (5 bases). V was pared by 9 bases and J by 2 bases, with 34 bases between. This CDR3 region has 20 residues. Germline V gene sequence: CDR1 LNHDA, CDR2 SQIVND (reference sequence). The CDR3, as DNA: TGTGCCAGCAGCGGAAGTGGGACGTTGACAGATACCAATTTAAACTATGGCTACACCTTC. Residues: CASSGSGTLTDTNLNYGYTF.

The chain is built from TRBV6-1 and TRBJ2-1; D may be TRBD2 (6 bases). CDR3 length: 14 amino acids. Germline values: CDR1 MNHNS, CDR2 SASEGT. V gave up 10 bases and J gave up 6 bases, with 19 bases separating them. The CDR3 region has the DNA TGTGCCACCCTAGGACTAACGGGCATCAATGAGCAGTTCTTC. Amino acid sequence: CATLGLTGINEQFF.

This clonotype was observed a few times. The V and J genes are TRBV2 and TRBJ2-3; no clear D gene. Deletions cut 9 bases from V and 7 bases from J, with 14 bases between. Germline V gene lookup returns CDR1 SNHLY and CDR2 FYNNEI. This CDR3 contains 12 residues. CDR3 DNA sequence: TGTGCCAGTGGTCTGGTGGAGTATACGCAGTATTTT. It specifies CASGLVEYTQYF.

The genes are TRBV6-5 and TRBJ2-3; no definite D call. The CDR3 is 11 amino acids. With 6 bases removed from V and 11 bases from J, the gap between germline ends came to 12 bases. CDR1 MNHEY and CDR2 SVGAGI come from the germline V gene. The CDR3 reads CASSAGARQYF. CDR3 coding DNA: TGTGCCAGCAGCGCCGGCGCAAGGCAGTATTTT.

The chain has TRBV7-3 and TRBJ2-4; D unresolved. The end of the DNA fits TRBJ2-5 better, so the J call may be wrong. This CDR3 comprises 13 residues. CDR1 and CDR2 (germline): SGHTA, FQGTGA. This CDR3 is CASSELPWATQYF. DNA of the CDR3: TGTGCCAGCAGCGAATTGCCTTGGGCGACCCAGTACTTC.

This chain joins TRBV6-1 and TRBJ2-1; TRBD2 matches at 14 bases. The junction had 6 bases not matched to a gene; V was cut back by 4 bases and J by 1 base. The CDR3 spans 18 residues. Germline loops: CDR1 MNHNS, CDR2 SASEGT. CDR3: CASSGGLAGGGSYNEQFF. The CDR3 region has the DNA TGTGCCAGCAGTGGCGGACTAGCGGGAGGAGGGTCCTACAATGAGCAGTTCTTC.

In its sample, this clonotype was seen a few times. The chain recombines TRBV6-5 with TRBJ1-1, with D maybe TRBD1 (5 bases). Germline CDR1 MNHEY, CDR2 SVGAGI. CDR3 length: 14 residues. Trimming removed 0 bases from V and 7 bases from J, with 12 bases in between. The CDR3 loop reads CASSYSSDGGEAFF. In DNA form, the CDR3 reads TGTGCCAGCAGTTACTCGTCGGATGGGGGTGAAGCTTTCTTT.

The chain couples TRBV6-2 or TRBV6-3 to TRBJ2-7; 11 bases fit TRBD2. The germline CDR1 and CDR2 sequences are MNHEY and SVGEGT. After removal of 5 bases from V and 1 base from J, the junction contained 7 bases not matched to a gene. The length of the CDR3 is 16 residues. CDR3 sequence: CASSLPRLAGSYEQYF. The CDR3 DNA sequence: TGTGCCAGCAGTCTTCCCCGACTAGCGGGGTCCTACGAGCAGTACTTC.

This clonotype was observed a handful of times. This chain connects TRBV25-1 to TRBJ1-2; D may be TRBD1 (6 bases). The V gene lost 4 bases and the J gene lost 4 bases, with 10 bases spanning the gap. The CDR3 runs to 13 residues. Germline-derived CDR1 and CDR2 are MGHDK and SYGVNS. CDR3 DNA: TGTGCCAGCAGTGTGACAGGCCCCTATGGCTACACCTTC. It is translated as CASSVTGPYGYTF.

The V call is TRBV7-8, the J call TRBJ2-1; 8 bases map to TRBD2. Germline V CDR1 and CDR2: SGHVS, FQNEAQ. The V gene end was trimmed by 2 bases and the J gene end by 4 bases; junction bases not matched to a gene: 10. The CDR3 is 17 residues long. Here the CDR3 reads CASSLFDSGSWYNEQFF. DNA for the CDR3: TGTGCCAGCAGCTTATTCGACAGCGGGAGTTGGTACAATGAGCAGTTCTTC. The entire variable domain, with the rest obtained from reference TRBV7-8 and TRBJ2-1, is as follows: GAGVSQSPRYKVAKRGQDVALRCDPISGHVSLFWYQQALGQGPEFLTYFQNEAQLDKSGLPSDRFFAERPEGSVSTLKIQRTQQEDSAVYLCASSLFDSGSWYNEQFFGPGTRLTVL.

CDR3 sequence: CSASAGPQNTQYF. The DNA for the CDR3 is TGCAGTGCATCCGCCGGGCCCCAGAATACGCAGTATTTT. The genes are TRBV20-1 and TRBJ2-3; D not certain. The length of the CDR3 is 13 residues. The germline CDR1 and CDR2 sequences are DFQATT and SNEGSKA (reference sequence). Trimming stripped 6 bases from V and 7 bases from J, with 17 bases between.

This clonotype was picked up a small number of times. The chain employs TRBV14 and TRBJ2-6; weak D call: TRBD1 (5 bases). V lost 1 base to trimming and J lost 4 bases, with 20 bases between them. The length of the CDR3 is 19 residues. Per the germline V gene, CDR1 is SGHDN and CDR2 is FVKESK. The CDR3 nucleotides read TGTGCCAGCAGCCAAGCACGGAGCAGGGTCGTACGCGGGGCCAACGTCCTGACTTTC. Protein product: CASSQARSRVVRGANVLTF.

This clonotype has just a few counts. The chain combines TRBV5-5 with TRBJ2-3, with TRBD2 as a possible D gene (6 bases). CDR3 length equals 13 residues. V was clipped by 10 bases and J by 3 bases, with 15 bases between them. CDR1 SGHKS and CDR2 YYEKEE come from the germline V gene (reference sequence). For the CDR3, the DNA is TGTGCCGCTCGGGACTCCTTTACAGATACGCAGTATTTT. Protein sequence: CAARDSFTDTQYF.

The V call is TRBV3-1, the J call TRBJ1-2, with unresolved D. CDR1 is LGHDT, CDR2 YNNKEL, per germline (reference sequence). With 6 bases removed from V and 4 bases from J, the gap between germline ends came to 6 bases. This CDR3 has 11 residues. The chain's CDR3 is CASRHAYGYTF. The CDR3 nucleotides are TGTGCCAGCAGGCACGCCTATGGCTACACCTTC.

There are many counts of this clonotype. The chain uses TRBV7-2 and TRBJ2-7; 9 bases agree with TRBD2. Germline V gives CDR1 SGHTA, CDR2 FQGNSA. V lost 0 bases, J lost 5 bases, and 2 bases stayed unmatched. The CDR3 contains 14 residues. CDR3 loop: CASSLASGSHEQYF. The CDR3, as DNA: TGTGCCAGCAGCTTAGCTAGCGGGAGCCACGAGCAGTACTTC.

The chain carries TRBV29-1 and TRBJ2-5; D is undetermined. This CDR3 spans 12 amino acids. The V gene lost 6 bases and the J gene lost 0 bases, with 8 bases spanning the gap. CDR1 is SQVTM, CDR2 ANQGSEA, per germline. This CDR3 is CSVLVHQETQYF. In DNA form, the CDR3 reads TGCAGCGTCCTCGTGCACCAAGAGACCCAGTACTTC.

In this sample, this clonotype turned up a few times. This chain connects TRBV20-1 to TRBJ2-1; 11 bases are a match to TRBD2. V lost 8 bases to trimming and J lost 7 bases; unmatched junction nucleotides: 7. CDR3 size: 13 residues. CDR1 is DFQATT, CDR2 SNEGSKA, per germline (reference sequence). The CDR3 protein is CSQLAGVYNEQFF. DNA for the CDR3: TGCAGTCAACTAGCGGGAGTATATAATGAGCAGTTCTTC.

The count of this clonotype is one. The rearrangement links TRBV27 to TRBJ2-1, with D perhaps matching TRBD1 (6 bases). The CDR3 extends over 15 amino acids. V was cut by 2 bases and J by 0 bases, with 8 bases left in between. The germline V gene has CDR1 MNHEY and CDR2 SMNVEV (reference sequence). The CDR3 DNA reads TGTGCCAGCAGTTTACAGGGGACCTCCTACAATGAGCAGTTCTTC. It specifies CASSLQGTSYNEQFF.

The chain combines TRBV12-3 or TRBV12-4 with TRBJ2-1; 10 bases are shared with TRBD2. Losses at the gene ends were 5 bases for V and 7 bases for J; bases not matched to a gene: 8. The CDR3 sequence is 15 residues long. The CDR3 coding sequence is TGTGCCAGCAGTCCTGGGGCTAGCGGGAGTAATGAGCAGTTCTTC. Encoded protein: CASSPGASGSNEQFF.

The chain combines TRBV7-3 with TRBJ2-2; D possibly corresponds to TRBD1 (5 bases). CDR1 and CDR2 (germline): SGHTA, FQGTGA. The CDR3 has 16 residues. V was cut by 1 base and J by 0 bases, with 9 bases left in between. The CDR3 is CASSLNTGPNTGELFF. CDR3 sequence (DNA): TGTGCCAGCAGCTTAAATACAGGACCGAACACCGGGGAGCTGTTTTTT.

The rearrangement uses TRBV3-1 and TRBJ2-7, with TRBD2 matching over 13 bases. This CDR3 is 14 amino acids long. J gave up 12 bases and V 4 bases, and 9 bases lay outside the gene matches. Germline V gene sequence: CDR1 LGHDT, CDR2 YNNKEL (reference sequence). Here the CDR3 DNA reads TGTGCCAGCAGCCTCCGGACTAGCGGGGGCCCTCCGTACTTC. This codes for CASSLRTSGGPPYF.

Only one count was recorded for this clonotype. The chain couples TRBV20-1 to TRBJ2-4, with D possibly TRBD1 on 6 matching bases. The tail of the sequence fits TRBJ2-7 better, so the J call may be wrong. Germline loops: CDR1 DFQATT, CDR2 SNEGSKA (reference sequence). The CDR3 length is 13 residues. The CDR3 DNA is TGCAGTGCTAGGACCGGGACACCCTACGAGCAGTACTTC. Protein sequence: CSARTGTPYEQYF.

This clonotype turned up a few times. At one boundary the junction diverges from the germline segment, which might be a read error. The chain has TRBV20-1 and TRBJ1-2; no firm D call. Per the germline V gene, CDR1 is DFQATT and CDR2 is SNEGSKA (reference sequence). The CDR3 length is 13 residues. CDR3 loop: CSARPEAGYAYTF. The DNA of the CDR3 is TGCAGTGCCAGGCCCGAGGCTGGCTATGCCTACACCTTC.

The chain recombines TRBV3-1 with TRBJ2-1; 7 bases align to TRBD1. The germline gives CDR1 LGHDT, CDR2 YNNKEL (reference sequence). Trimming took 6 bases from V and 10 from J; bases not matched to a gene: 6. CDR3 length equals 12 residues. The CDR3: CASSWDSLEQFF. The CDR3 bases are TGTGCCAGCAGTTGGGACAGTTTGGAGCAGTTCTTC.

The rearrangement uses TRBV18 and TRBJ2-1, with a possible D match to TRBD1 (5 bases). Germline CDR1 and CDR2: KGHSH and LQKENI. V lost 6 bases, J lost 10 bases, and 16 bases lay in between. The CDR3 has 13 amino acids. CDR3 residues: CASSNTNRPEQFF. The DNA for the CDR3 is TGTGCCAGCTCCAACACCAACAGGCCAGAGCAGTTCTTC.

The CDR3 DNA sequence: TGCAGTGCTAGAGATCGCAGCTGGGAGACCCAGTACTTC. Protein: CSARDRSWETQYF. The gene calls are TRBV20-1 and TRBJ2-5; D gene ambiguous. Trimming pared 0 bases from V and 5 bases from J, leaving 10 bases between. The length of the CDR3 is 13 residues. Germline V gene lookup returns CDR1 DFQATT and CDR2 SNEGSKA (reference sequence).

CDR3 DNA sequence: TGTGCCAGCAGTGATTCCGCAGGCCAGTACTTC. Protein sequence: CASSDSAGQYF. V gene TRBV2 combines with J gene TRBJ2-5, with D unresolved. V lost 3 bases and J 10 bases, leaving 9 bases between the germline ends. Germline V gene lookup returns CDR1 SNHLY and CDR2 FYNNEI. The CDR3 sequence is 11 residues long.